These 5 T cell receptor beta chains were all obtained from the same sample, sequenced in a study of beta chain features in type 1 diabetes (dated by TCRdb to the late 2010s). Study-wide findings and limitations: A moderate but significant shortening of TCRB CDR3 length was observed in type 1 diabetes patients in all four CD4+ subsets.

The method was the immunoSEQ multiplex PCR assay. The High Capacity cDNA Reverse Transcription Kit was used to reverse transcribe all of the isolated RNA, meaning that expressed TCRB transcripts were what got sequenced. TCRdb took this table from immuneACCESS and kept in-frame rearrangements with V and J called. Such tables lack part of the clones; where checked against another copy, unresolved V genes explain under half of the gap, and the rest is unexplained. Across this sample there are 300,000 to 350,000 clones, with around 9% seen only once. The ten largest make up about 1% of the sample. Which antigens these TCRs recognize remains unknown. The sequenced material came from central memory CD4+ T cells from blood. The receptors here all came from a man aged 30 to 39 with type 1 diabetes.

In this sample, this clone turned up a few times. The chain recombines TRBV7-8 with TRBJ2-5; possible D gene TRBD1, 5 bases. There are 14 residues in the CDR3. Trimming pared 0 bases from V and 5 bases from J, leaving 10 bases between. The germline V gene has CDR1 SGHVS and CDR2 FQNEAQ. As DNA, the CDR3 is TGTGCCAGCAGCTTAGCCAGGGTCGGCGAGACCCAGTACTTC. Its protein product is CASSLARVGETQYF.

This chain links TRBV27 with TRBJ1-2, with 8 nucleotides matching TRBD1. Germline V gene sequence: CDR1 MNHEY, CDR2 SMNVEV (reference sequence). The V gene end was trimmed by 1 base and the J gene end by 2 bases; junction bases not matched to a gene: 6. The CDR3 runs to 16 residues. DNA for the CDR3: TGTGCCAGCAGTTTATTAGGACAGGGTGGGAACTATGGCTACACCTTC. Its translation: CASSLLGQGGNYGYTF.

The chain couples TRBV5-1 to TRBJ1-2; D is uncertain. Deletions cut 0 bases from V and 4 bases from J, with 13 bases between. Per germline, CDR1 SGHRS and CDR2 YFSETQ. This CDR3 has 15 residues. The CDR3 region is CASSLAEVTVYGYTF. The CDR3 DNA reads as TGCGCCAGCAGCTTGGCCGAAGTGACGGTCTATGGCTACACCTTC.

This chain links TRBV28 with TRBJ2-7; D may be TRBD1 (6 bases). The CDR3 consists of 15 residues. V was shortened by 7 bases and J by 4 bases, with 20 bases between the two germline ends. CDR1 MDHEN and CDR2 SYDVKM come from the germline V gene. The CDR3 is CASTSPGTYPYEQYF. The CDR3 bases are TGTGCCAGCACTTCTCCCGGGACATACCCTTACGAGCAGTACTTC.

The sample holds many counts of this clone. The chain links TRBV15 to TRBJ2-3; D call uncertain. The CDR3 is 13 residues long. Germline values: CDR1 LNHNV, CDR2 YYDKDF (reference sequence). V was pared by 8 bases and J by 4 bases, with 13 bases between. DNA of the CDR3: TGTGCCACCGCCCGAAGCGTATCAGATACGCAGTATTTT. Amino acids: CATARSVSDTQYF.